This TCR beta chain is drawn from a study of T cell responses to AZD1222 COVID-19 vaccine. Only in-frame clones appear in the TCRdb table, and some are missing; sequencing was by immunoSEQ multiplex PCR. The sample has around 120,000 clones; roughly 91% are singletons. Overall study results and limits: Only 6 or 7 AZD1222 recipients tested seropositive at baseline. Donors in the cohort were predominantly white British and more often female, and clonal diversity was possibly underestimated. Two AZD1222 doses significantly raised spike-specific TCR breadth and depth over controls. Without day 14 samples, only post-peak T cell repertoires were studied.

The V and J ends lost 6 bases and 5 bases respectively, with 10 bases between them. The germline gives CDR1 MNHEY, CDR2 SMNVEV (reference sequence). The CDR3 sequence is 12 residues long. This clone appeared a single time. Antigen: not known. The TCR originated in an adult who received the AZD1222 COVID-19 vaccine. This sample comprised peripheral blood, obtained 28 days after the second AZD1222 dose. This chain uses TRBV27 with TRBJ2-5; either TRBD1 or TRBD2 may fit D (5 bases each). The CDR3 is CASRGTLETQYF. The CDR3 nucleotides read TGTGCCAGCAGGGGGACCTTGGAGACCCAGTACTTC.